This T cell receptor beta chain was identified in a study of cytomegalovirus exposure and HLA in healthy donors. Trimming shortened V by 3 bases and J by 5 bases, and 14 bases separated the two germline ends. The germline V gene has CDR1 KGHSH and CDR2 LQKENI. The CDR3 runs to 14 residues. For this clone: Its specificity is not known.

Study-level points and caveats: TCR beta chain V- and J-gene trimming was linked, in a later analysis, to a missense variant in DCLRE1C.

60 Vbeta and 13 Jbeta primers were used in PCR. Repertoires were generated with immunoSEQ multiplex PCR, while TCRdb's copy carries only in-frame clones and drops some. The sample gives around 64,000 clones, around 74% of which show up once; 20% to 25% is in the top ten. The sequence derives from a woman in her 30s in good health and CMV-seropositive. Material for sequencing was PBMCs. The chain carries TRBV18 and TRBJ2-7; D is perhaps TRBD1 (5 bases). CDR3 protein: CASSPSREIDEQYF. The DNA of the CDR3 is TGTGCCAGCTCACCTTCCAGGGAAATCGACGAGCAGTACTTC.